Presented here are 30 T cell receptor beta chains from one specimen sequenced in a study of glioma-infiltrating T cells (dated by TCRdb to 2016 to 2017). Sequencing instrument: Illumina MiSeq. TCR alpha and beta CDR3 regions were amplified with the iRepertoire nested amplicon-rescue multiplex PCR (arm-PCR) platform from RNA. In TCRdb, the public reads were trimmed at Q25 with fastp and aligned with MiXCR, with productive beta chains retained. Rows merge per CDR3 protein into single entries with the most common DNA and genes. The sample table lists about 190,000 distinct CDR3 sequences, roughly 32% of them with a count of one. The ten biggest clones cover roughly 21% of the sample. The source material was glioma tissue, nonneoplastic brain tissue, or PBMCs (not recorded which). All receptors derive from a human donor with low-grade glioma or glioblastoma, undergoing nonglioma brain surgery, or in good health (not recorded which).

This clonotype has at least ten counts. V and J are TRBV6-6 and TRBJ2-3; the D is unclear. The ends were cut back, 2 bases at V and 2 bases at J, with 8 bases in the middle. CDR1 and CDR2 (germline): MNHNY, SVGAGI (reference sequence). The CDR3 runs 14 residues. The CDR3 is CASSYMATTDTQYF. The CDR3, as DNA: TGTGCCAGCAGTTACATGGCGACCACAGATACGCAGTATTTT.

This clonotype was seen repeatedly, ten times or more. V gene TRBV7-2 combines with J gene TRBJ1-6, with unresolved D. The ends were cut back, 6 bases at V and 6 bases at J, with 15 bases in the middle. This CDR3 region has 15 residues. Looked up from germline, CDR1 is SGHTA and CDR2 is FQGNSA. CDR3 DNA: TGTGCCAGCAGGAGCGGGGTAACAGTTAATTCACCCCTCCACTTT. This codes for CASRSGVTVNSPLHF. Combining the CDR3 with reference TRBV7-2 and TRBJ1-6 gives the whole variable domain GAGVSQSPSNKVTEKGKDVELRCDPISGHTALYWYRQSLGQGLEFLIYFQGNSAPDKSGLPSDRFSAERTGGSVSTLTIQRTQQEDSAVYLCASRSGVTVNSPLHFGNGTRLTVT.

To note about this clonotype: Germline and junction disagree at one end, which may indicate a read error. The DNA for the CDR3 is TGTGCCAGCAGCCTAACCGGGCCTAGCGGGATCAGGGGTGAGAAGTTCTTC. Translation gives CASSLTGPSGIRGEKFF. The chain joins TRBV7-2 to TRBJ2-1; 9 positions agree with TRBD2. CDR3 length: 17 residues. The germline gives CDR1 SGHTA, CDR2 FQGNSA.

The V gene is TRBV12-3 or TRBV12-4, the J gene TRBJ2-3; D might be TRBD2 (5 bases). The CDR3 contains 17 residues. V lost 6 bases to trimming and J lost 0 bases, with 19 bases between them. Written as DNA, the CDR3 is TGTGCCAGCAGCCCTCTCAGAGAGCGGCCTAGCACAGATACGCAGTATTTT. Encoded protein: CASSPLRERPSTDTQYF.

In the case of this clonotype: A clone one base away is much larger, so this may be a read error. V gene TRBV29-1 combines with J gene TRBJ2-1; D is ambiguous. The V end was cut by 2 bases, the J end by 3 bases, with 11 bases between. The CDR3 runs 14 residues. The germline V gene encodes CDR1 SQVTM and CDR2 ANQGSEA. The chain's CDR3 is CSVEPGRFYNEQFF. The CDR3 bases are TGCAGCGTTGAACCCGGGCGGTTCTACAATGAGCAGTTCTTC.

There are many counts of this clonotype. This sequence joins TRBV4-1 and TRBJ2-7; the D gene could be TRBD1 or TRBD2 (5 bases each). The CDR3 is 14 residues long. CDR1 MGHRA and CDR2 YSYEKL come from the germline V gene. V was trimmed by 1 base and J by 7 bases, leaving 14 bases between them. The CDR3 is CASSQGRGAEEQYF. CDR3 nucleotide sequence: TGCGCCAGCAGCCAAGGGCGAGGGGCAGAGGAGCAGTACTTC.

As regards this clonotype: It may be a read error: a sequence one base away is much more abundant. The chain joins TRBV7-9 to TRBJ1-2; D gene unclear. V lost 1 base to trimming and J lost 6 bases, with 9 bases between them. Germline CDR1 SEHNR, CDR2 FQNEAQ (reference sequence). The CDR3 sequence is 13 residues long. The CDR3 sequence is CASSLEVEHGYTF. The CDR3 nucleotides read TGTGCCAGCAGCTTAGAAGTGGAACATGGCTACACCTTC.

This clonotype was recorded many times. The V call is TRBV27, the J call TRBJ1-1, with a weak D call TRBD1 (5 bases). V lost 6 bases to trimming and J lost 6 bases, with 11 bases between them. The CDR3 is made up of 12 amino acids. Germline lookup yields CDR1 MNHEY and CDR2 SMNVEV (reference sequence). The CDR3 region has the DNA TGTGCCAGCAGAGATTGGGGGGCTGAAGCTTTCTTT. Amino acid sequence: CASRDWGAEAFF.

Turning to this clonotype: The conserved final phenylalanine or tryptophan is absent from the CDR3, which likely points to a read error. CDR3 residues: CASSLQAGSTDTQYS. The DNA of the CDR3 is TGTGCCAGCAGTCTACAAGCGGGAAGCACAGATACGCAGTATTCT. This rearrangement joins TRBV10-2 to TRBJ2-3; 7 nucleotides match TRBD2. Germline-derived CDR1 and CDR2 are WSHSY and SAAADI. The CDR3 totals 15 residues.

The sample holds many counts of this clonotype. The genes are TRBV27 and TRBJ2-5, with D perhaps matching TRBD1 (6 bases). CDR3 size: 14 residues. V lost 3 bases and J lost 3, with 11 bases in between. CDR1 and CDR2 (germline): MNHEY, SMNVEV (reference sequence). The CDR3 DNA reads TGTGCCAGCAGTTTTGGGCAGGGGAAAGAGACCCAGTACTTC. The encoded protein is CASSFGQGKETQYF.

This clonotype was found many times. In DNA, the CDR3 is TGCAGTGTTAAGCGGGAGGCAGATACGCAGTATTTT. This sequence encodes CSVKREADTQYF. The chain uses TRBV20-1 and TRBJ2-3, with 9 bases identical to TRBD2. Germline CDR1 and CDR2: DFQATT and SNEGSKA (reference sequence). The ends lost 7 bases at V and 4 bases at J; junction bases unmatched: 3. The CDR3 is made up of 12 amino acids.

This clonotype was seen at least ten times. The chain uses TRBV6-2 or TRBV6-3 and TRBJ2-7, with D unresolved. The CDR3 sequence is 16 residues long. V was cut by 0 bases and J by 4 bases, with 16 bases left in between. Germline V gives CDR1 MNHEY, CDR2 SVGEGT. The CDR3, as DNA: TGTGCCAGCAGTTACTCGACATACAGCATCCCTTACGAGCAGTACTTC. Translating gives CASSYSTYSIPYEQYF.

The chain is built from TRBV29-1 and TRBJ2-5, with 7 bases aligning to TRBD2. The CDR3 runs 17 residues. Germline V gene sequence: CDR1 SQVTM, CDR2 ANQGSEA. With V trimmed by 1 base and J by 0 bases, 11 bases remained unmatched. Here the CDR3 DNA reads TGCAGCGTTGAAGGACTGGTAGGGCTAGCGGACCAAGAGACCCAGTACTTC. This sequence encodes CSVEGLVGLADQETQYF.

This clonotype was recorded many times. CDR3 loop: CASRPGQNTGELFF. The CDR3 DNA is TGTGCCAGCAGACCGGGACAAAACACCGGGGAGCTGTTTTTT. V gene TRBV27 combines with J gene TRBJ2-2; D is perhaps TRBD1 (6 bases). The V gene's germline CDR1 is MNHEY and CDR2 SMNVEV (reference sequence). The ends were cut back, 6 bases at V and 2 bases at J, with 10 bases in the middle. The CDR3 extends over 14 amino acids.

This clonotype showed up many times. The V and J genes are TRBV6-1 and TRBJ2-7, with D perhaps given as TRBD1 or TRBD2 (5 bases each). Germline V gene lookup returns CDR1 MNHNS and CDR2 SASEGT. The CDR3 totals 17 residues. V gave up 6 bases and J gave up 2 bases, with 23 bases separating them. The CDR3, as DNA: TGTGCCAGCAGCGAATTCAGAGGGGCGTCCGTACCCTACGAGCAGTACTTC. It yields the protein CASSEFRGASVPYEQYF.

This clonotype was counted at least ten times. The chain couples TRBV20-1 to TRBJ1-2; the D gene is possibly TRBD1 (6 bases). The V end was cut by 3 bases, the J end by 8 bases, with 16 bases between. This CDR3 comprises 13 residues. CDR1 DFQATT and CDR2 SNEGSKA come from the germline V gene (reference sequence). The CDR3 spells CSASLRGAGGYTF. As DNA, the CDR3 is TGCAGTGCTAGTCTGCGGGGGGCTGGGGGCTACACCTTC.

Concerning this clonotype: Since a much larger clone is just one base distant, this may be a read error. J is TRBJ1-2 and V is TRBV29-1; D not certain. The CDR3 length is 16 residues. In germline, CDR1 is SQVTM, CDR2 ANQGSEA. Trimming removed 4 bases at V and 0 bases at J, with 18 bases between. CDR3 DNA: TGCAGCGTTGCCTCCGGCTGTGGGGTTTCTAACTATGGCTACACCTTC. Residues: CSVASGCGVSNYGYTF.

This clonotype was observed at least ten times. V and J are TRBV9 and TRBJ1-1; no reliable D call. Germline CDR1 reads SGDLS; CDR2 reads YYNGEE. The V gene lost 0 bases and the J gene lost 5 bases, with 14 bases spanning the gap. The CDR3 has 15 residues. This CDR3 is CASSVATDRATEAFF. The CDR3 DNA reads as TGTGCCAGCAGCGTAGCAACGGATAGGGCGACTGAAGCTTTCTTT.

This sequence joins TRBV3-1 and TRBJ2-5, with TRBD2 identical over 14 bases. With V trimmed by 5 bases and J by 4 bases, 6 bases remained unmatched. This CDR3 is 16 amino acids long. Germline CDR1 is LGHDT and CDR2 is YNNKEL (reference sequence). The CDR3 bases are TGTGCCAGCAGCGCGGGACTAGCGGGAGTCCGAGAGACCCAGTACTTC. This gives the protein CASSAGLAGVRETQYF.

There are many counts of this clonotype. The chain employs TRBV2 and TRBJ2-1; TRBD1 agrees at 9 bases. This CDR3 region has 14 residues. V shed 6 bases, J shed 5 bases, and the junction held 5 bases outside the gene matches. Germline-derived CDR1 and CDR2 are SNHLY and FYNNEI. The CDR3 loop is CASSPGTGNNEQFF. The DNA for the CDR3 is TGTGCCAGCAGCCCCGGGACAGGGAACAATGAGCAGTTCTTC.

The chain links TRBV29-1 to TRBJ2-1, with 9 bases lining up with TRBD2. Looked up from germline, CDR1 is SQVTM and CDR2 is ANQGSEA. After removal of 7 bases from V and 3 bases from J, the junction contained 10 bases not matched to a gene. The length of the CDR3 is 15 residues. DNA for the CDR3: TGCAGCGGCGGGAGGGCCACGCCGCACTACAATGAGCAGTTCTTC. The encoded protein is CSGGRATPHYNEQFF.

The CDR3 DNA is TGTGCCAGCGACCGGTCTGGCGGGATAACAGATACGCAGTATTTT. Translation: CASDRSGGITDTQYF. The genes are TRBV27 and TRBJ2-3; the D gene is possibly TRBD2 (6 bases). The V gene lost 8 bases and the J gene lost 3 bases, with 18 bases spanning the gap. Germline V CDR1 and CDR2: MNHEY, SMNVEV (reference sequence). This CDR3 spans 15 amino acids.

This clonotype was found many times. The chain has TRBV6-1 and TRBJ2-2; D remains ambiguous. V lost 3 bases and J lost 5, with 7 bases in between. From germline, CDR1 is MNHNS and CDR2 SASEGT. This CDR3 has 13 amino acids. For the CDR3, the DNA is TGTGCCAGCAGTGAGGGTACGACCGGGGAGCTGTTTTTT. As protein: CASSEGTTGELFF.

The CDR3 here is CASSQGTSSSYNEQFF. CDR3 coding DNA: TGTGCCAGCAGCCAAGGCACTTCCAGCTCCTACAATGAGCAGTTCTTC. The V gene is TRBV3-1, the J gene TRBJ2-1; D ambiguous. Looked up from germline, CDR1 is LGHDT and CDR2 is YNNKEL (reference sequence). CDR3 length equals 16 residues. Between the trimmed V and J ends, which lost 1 base and 0 bases, there was a span of 10 bases.

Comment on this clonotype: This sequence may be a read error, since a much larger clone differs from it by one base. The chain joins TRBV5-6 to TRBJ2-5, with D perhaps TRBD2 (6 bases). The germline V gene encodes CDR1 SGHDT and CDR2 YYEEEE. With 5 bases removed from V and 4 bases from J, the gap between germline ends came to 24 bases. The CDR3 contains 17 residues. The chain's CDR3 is CASSYSGLTGVGETQYF. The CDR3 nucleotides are TGTGCCAGCAGTTACTCGGGTCTAACGGGAGTAGGAGAGACCCAGTACTTC.

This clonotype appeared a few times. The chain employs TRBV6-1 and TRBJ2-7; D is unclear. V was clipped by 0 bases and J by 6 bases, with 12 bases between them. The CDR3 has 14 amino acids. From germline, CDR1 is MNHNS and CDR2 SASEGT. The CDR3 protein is CASSEAPGFSEQYF. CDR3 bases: TGTGCCAGCAGTGAAGCGCCCGGGTTTAGCGAGCAGTACTTC.

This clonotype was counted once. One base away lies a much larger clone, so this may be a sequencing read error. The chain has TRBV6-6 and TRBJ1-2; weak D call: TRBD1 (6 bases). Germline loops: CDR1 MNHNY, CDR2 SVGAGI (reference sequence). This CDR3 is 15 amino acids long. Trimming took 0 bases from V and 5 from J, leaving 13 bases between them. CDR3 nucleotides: TGTGCCAGCAGTTACTCATCGGCAGGGGTATATGGCTACACCTTC. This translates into CASSYSSAGVYGYTF.

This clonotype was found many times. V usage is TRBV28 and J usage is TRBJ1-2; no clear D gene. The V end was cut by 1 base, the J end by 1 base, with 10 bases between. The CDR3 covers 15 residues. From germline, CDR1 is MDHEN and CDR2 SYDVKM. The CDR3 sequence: CASSLFPLLNYGYTF. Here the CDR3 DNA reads TGTGCCAGCAGTTTATTTCCCCTCCTTAACTATGGCTACACCTTC.

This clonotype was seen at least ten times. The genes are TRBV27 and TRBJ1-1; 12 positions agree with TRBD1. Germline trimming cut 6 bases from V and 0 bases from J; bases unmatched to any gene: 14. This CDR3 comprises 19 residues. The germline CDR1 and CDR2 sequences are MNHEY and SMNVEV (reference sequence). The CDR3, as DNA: TGTGCCAGCAGGCATTATAGAGGGACAGGGGGCGGAATGAACACTGAAGCTTTCTTT. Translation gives CASRHYRGTGGGMNTEAFF.

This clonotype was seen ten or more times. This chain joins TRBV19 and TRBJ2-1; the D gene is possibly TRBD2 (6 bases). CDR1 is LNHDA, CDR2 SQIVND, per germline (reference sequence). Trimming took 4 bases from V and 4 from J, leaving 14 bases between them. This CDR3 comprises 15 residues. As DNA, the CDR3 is TGTGCCAGTAGTACTGTTGGAGGGGTTTACAATGAGCAGTTCTTC. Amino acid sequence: CASSTVGGVYNEQFF.